The clone carrying this T cell receptor (beta chain) was seen more than once but under ten times. The entry originates in a study of blood T cell repertoires in COVID-19. Overall study: The cDNA or gDNA used as material had been derived from T cells, B-cell-depleted T cells, or PBMCs.

All recovered Cohort 3 donors got two negative PCRs, got clearance, or saw symptom resolution. In the authors' methods: Estimated nucleated cell counts came from reference gene primer amplification. The repertoire was sequenced with immunoSEQ multiplex PCR; TCRdb's copy has only in-frame clones and lacks some. Clone size and the V and J calls come from that table; the DNA yielded D and trimming. The table includes around 240,000 clones, around 85% detected once. The specimen sequenced was PBMCs or T cells enriched from blood (not recorded which). The source is a woman in her fifties or sixties who had recovered from COVID-19.

CDR3 region: CASTRTGVGGGELFF. The CDR3 DNA reads as TGTGCCAGCACCCGGACAGGGGTCGGAGGCGGGGAGCTGTTTTTT. The rearrangement uses TRBV27 and TRBJ2-2; 9 bases are a match to TRBD1. J lost 7 bases, V lost 7 bases, and 10 bases had no gene match. Germline CDR1 is MNHEY and CDR2 is SMNVEV (reference sequence). This CDR3 has 15 amino acids.